The 28 T cell receptor beta chains below come from one sample, sequenced in a study of T-cell memory formation after mild COVID-19. TCRdb used MiXCR to reprocess the 5' RACE reads, holding one entry per CDR3 protein. This table holds approximately 300,000 distinct CDR3 sequences, approximately 15% found once. The sequenced material came from PBMCs or a T cell subset sorted from them (not recorded which). These receptor sequences come from a man aged 18 to 29 who had mild COVID-19 (a few samples of this study predate the infection). Cell type and time point are not known.

The J gene is TRBJ1-1, the V gene TRBV19; D ambiguous. This CDR3 has 13 residues. Germline V gene lookup returns CDR1 LNHDA and CDR2 SQIVND (reference sequence). Trimming cost V 5 bases and J 8 bases, with 15 bases left between them. The CDR3 loop is CASSVEIRREAFF. CDR3 nucleotides: TGTGCCAGTAGTGTCGAAATCCGGAGGGAAGCTTTCTTT.

This clonotype was observed many times. V usage is TRBV15 and J usage is TRBJ2-3; 7 bases agree with TRBD1. This CDR3 has 15 amino acids. Per the germline V gene, CDR1 is LNHNV and CDR2 is YYDKDF (reference sequence). The junction had 6 bases not matched to a gene; V was cut back by 4 bases and J by 2 bases. CDR3 amino acids: CATSIQGSPTDTQYF. CDR3 nucleotides: TGTGCCACCAGCATACAGGGGAGCCCCACAGATACGCAGTATTTT.

This clonotype has a handful of counts. This chain connects TRBV10-3 to TRBJ2-1; maybe TRBD2 (6 bases). Germline values: CDR1 ENHRY, CDR2 SYGVKD. CDR3 length: 13 residues. Trimming shortened V by 2 bases and J by 8 bases, and 10 bases separated the two germline ends. In DNA form, the CDR3 reads TGTGCCATCAGTGAGGGGGGGTTGGATGAGCAGTTCTTC. Translation gives CAISEGGLDEQFF.

The CDR3 sequence: CASSPVASGLYGYTF. The CDR3 DNA reads TGTGCCAGCAGTCCCGTAGCATCGGGCCTCTATGGCTACACCTTC. The chain is built from TRBV6-2 or TRBV6-3 and TRBJ1-2; D remains unclear. Germline assignment: CDR1 MNHEY and CDR2 SVGEGT. This CDR3 region has 15 residues. V was clipped by 5 bases and J by 4 bases, with 17 bases between them.

This clonotype has more than one count but fewer than ten. The chain uses TRBV27 and TRBJ2-3, with 8 positions matching TRBD2. This CDR3 region has 15 residues. Trimming cost V 5 bases and J 0 bases; bases outside gene matches: 4. The V gene's germline CDR1 is MNHEY and CDR2 SMNVEV (reference sequence). The DNA for the CDR3 is TGTGCCAGCAGTATCGAGCGGGGGAGCACAGATACGCAGTATTTT. Protein: CASSIERGSTDTQYF.

This sequence joins TRBV7-3 and TRBJ2-2; 9 bases line up with TRBD1. Trimming removed 5 bases from V and 5 bases from J; junction bases left unmatched: 9. From germline, CDR1 is SGHTA and CDR2 FQGTGA. The CDR3 has 16 residues. In DNA, the CDR3 is TGTGCCAGCAGCCTGCTTGGGACAGGGAGGACCGGGGAGCTGTTTTTT. Its protein product is CASSLLGTGRTGELFF.

This clonotype has just a few counts. CDR3 bases: TGCGCCAGCAGCCAAGGGTACCACAGCTACGAGCAGTACTTC. It is translated as CASSQGYHSYEQYF. The chain combines TRBV4-3 with TRBJ2-7; D call uncertain. Germline V gives CDR1 LGHNA, CDR2 YSLEER. Trimming took off 1 base at V and 3 bases at J, with 10 bases between the two ends. CDR3 length: 14 residues.

This clonotype was counted a few times. The V call is TRBV4-3, the J call TRBJ2-7; TRBD1 agrees at 8 bases. V lost 4 bases, J lost 2 bases, and 1 base stayed unmatched. The germline V gene has CDR1 LGHNA and CDR2 YSLEER. The CDR3 has 13 amino acids. The CDR3 DNA follows: TGCGCCAGCAGCCCGGACAGGGCCTACGAGCAGTACGTC. The encoded protein is CASSPDRAYEQYV.

The rearrangement joins TRBV23-1 to TRBJ2-6; D perhaps matches TRBD2 (6 bases). TRBV23-1 falls under the ORF class, with uncertain function. This CDR3 is 17 amino acids long. Trimming took 0 bases from V and 2 from J, leaving 11 bases between them. The CDR3 region is CASSQSGAGTGANVLTF. DNA for the CDR3: TGCGCCAGCAGTCAATCTGGTGCGGGGACTGGGGCCAACGTCCTGACTTTC.

The rearrangement joins TRBV10-3 to TRBJ2-5, with 8 bases fitting TRBD1. V lost 6 bases, J lost 1 base, and 10 bases stayed unmatched. The CDR3 length is 16 residues. Germline loops: CDR1 ENHRY, CDR2 SYGVKD. The CDR3 loop reads CAISPGNRGSQETQYF. CDR3 bases: TGTGCCATCAGCCCCGGGAACAGGGGGTCCCAAGAGACCCAGTACTTC.

Ten or more counts support this clonotype. The chain recombines TRBV4-1 with TRBJ1-1, with 7 bases aligning to TRBD1. After removal of 0 bases from V and 2 bases from J, the junction contained 6 bases not matched to a gene. Germline V CDR1 and CDR2: MGHRA, YSYEKL. This CDR3 contains 16 residues. CDR3 nucleotides: TGCGCCAGCAGCCAAGACCCAGGGGGAGCAAACACTGAAGCTTTCTTT. It codes for CASSQDPGGANTEAFF.

This clonotype turned up a few times. V and J are TRBV7-3 and TRBJ2-1; weak D call: TRBD2 (5 bases). V was trimmed by 5 bases and J by 4 bases, leaving 15 bases between them. Per germline, CDR1 SGHTA and CDR2 FQGTGA. The CDR3 has 15 amino acids. This CDR3 reads CASSQDSNMYNEQFF. DNA of the CDR3: TGTGCCAGCAGCCAGGACTCGAATATGTACAATGAGCAGTTCTTC.

The chain recombines TRBV4-3 with TRBJ1-1; possible D gene TRBD1, 6 bases. V was cut by 3 bases and J by 7 bases, with 12 bases left in between. CDR3 size: 13 residues. Looked up from germline, CDR1 is LGHNA and CDR2 is YSLEER. The CDR3 is CASSQKYRVEAFF. The CDR3 DNA reads TGCGCCAGCAGCCAGAAATACAGGGTTGAAGCTTTCTTT.

The rearrangement links TRBV5-1 to TRBJ2-7; D is ambiguous. This CDR3 is 14 amino acids long. CDR1 is SGHRS and CDR2 is YFSETQ in the germline V gene. V lost 3 bases and J lost 5, with 15 bases in between. The CDR3 reads CASSSQTARDEQYF. Here the CDR3 DNA reads TGCGCCAGCAGCTCACAGACCGCTAGAGACGAGCAGTACTTC.

This clonotype was observed a few times. This chain uses TRBV4-3 with TRBJ1-1; D uncertain. Germline CDR1 and CDR2: LGHNA and YSLEER. V lost 0 bases and J lost 1, with 9 bases in between. The length of the CDR3 is 15 residues. DNA of the CDR3: TGCGCCAGCAGCCAAGATCGGTGGGGGAACACTGAAGCTTTCTTT. Residues: CASSQDRWGNTEAFF.

This clonotype was seen a handful of times. V and J are TRBV7-6 and TRBJ2-3, with 12 positions matching TRBD2. Trimming took 8 bases from V and 2 from J; bases not matched to a gene: 8. Germline loops: CDR1 SGHVS, CDR2 FNYEAQ. The CDR3 extends over 16 amino acids. In DNA form, the CDR3 reads TGTGCCAGCGCTTGGGCTAGCGGGGGGGTCACAGATACGCAGTATTTT. The encoded protein is CASAWASGGVTDTQYF.

This clonotype was picked up a small number of times. The chain is built from TRBV7-3 and TRBJ2-2, with TRBD1 matching over 9 bases. The CDR3 consists of 15 residues. CDR1 is SGHTA and CDR2 is FQGTGA in the germline V gene. The J segment lost 3 bases and the V segment lost 5 bases, leaving 4 bases of the junction unmatched. The CDR3 DNA is TGTGCCAGCAGCCAGGGACAGGGCCACACCGGGGAGCTGTTTTTT. Its translation is CASSQGQGHTGELFF.

This clonotype was detected ten times or more. The chain joins TRBV7-2 to TRBJ2-2; D perhaps matches TRBD2 (6 bases). Trimming removed 3 bases from V and 5 bases from J, with 13 bases in between. Germline V gene data show CDR1 as SGHTA and CDR2 as FQGNSA. CDR3 length: 15 residues. The CDR3 here is CASSFGGRVTGELFF. The DNA for the CDR3 is TGTGCCAGCAGCTTCGGGGGAAGGGTAACCGGGGAGCTGTTTTTT.

Many counts were recorded for this clonotype. The chain has TRBV7-9 and TRBJ1-1; 7 bases line up with TRBD1. The CDR3 runs to 13 residues. The V segment lost 5 bases and the J segment 7 bases; nucleotides outside the gene matches: 7. The germline gives CDR1 SEHNR, CDR2 FQNEAQ (reference sequence). CDR3 loop: CASSPGGWSEAFF. CDR3 in DNA: TGTGCCAGCAGCCCAGGGGGTTGGAGTGAAGCTTTCTTT.

The genes are TRBV7-3 and TRBJ2-1; D is unclear. This CDR3 has 14 residues. Germline CDR1 is SGHTA and CDR2 is FQGTGA. V was pared by 5 bases and J by 7 bases, with 15 bases between. The CDR3 bases are TGTGCCAGCAGCCCACAAGCGTGGGGAAATGAGCAGTTCTTC. It codes for CASSPQAWGNEQFF.

This clonotype was seen just once. The chain recombines TRBV12-5 with TRBJ1-2; TRBD1 is a possible D gene (5 bases). Looked up from germline, CDR1 is LGHNT and CDR2 is FRNRAP. This CDR3 spans 14 amino acids. Trimming took 7 bases from V and 7 from J, leaving 19 bases between them. CDR3: CASASSPGYGGYTF. The CDR3 DNA reads as TGTGCTAGTGCCTCATCGCCAGGGTACGGTGGCTACACCTTC. The whole variable domain, remainder taken from reference TRBV12-5 and TRBJ1-2, is DARVTQTPRHKVTEMGQEVTMRCQPILGHNTVFWYRQTMMQGLELLAYFRNRAPLDDSGMPKDRFSAEMPDATLATLKIQPSEPRDSAVYFCASASSPGYGGYTFGSGTRLTVV.

This sequence joins TRBV9 and TRBJ1-1; perhaps TRBD1 as D (5 bases). V lost 0 bases and J lost 1, with 13 bases in between. The CDR3 loop spans 16 amino acids. Looked up from germline, CDR1 is SGDLS and CDR2 is YYNGEE. The CDR3 sequence is CASSVVSGRANTEAFF. The CDR3, as DNA: TGTGCCAGCAGCGTAGTATCAGGCAGGGCGAACACTGAAGCTTTCTTT.

The chain couples TRBV18 to TRBJ1-2; 9 positions agree with TRBD1. The germline V gene has CDR1 KGHSH and CDR2 LQKENI. This CDR3 is built from 13 residues. The V and J ends lost 4 bases and 8 bases, in that order; junction bases with no gene match: 5. This chain's CDR3 is CASSRDRAEGYTF. CDR3 DNA sequence: TGTGCCAGCTCACGGGACAGGGCGGAAGGCTACACCTTC.

The rearrangement joins TRBV2 to TRBJ2-3, with 9 positions matching TRBD1. The V and J ends lost 11 bases and 0 bases, in that order; junction bases with no gene match: 6. This CDR3 contains 14 residues. The germline V gene encodes CDR1 SNHLY and CDR2 FYNNEI. The CDR3: CAGKQGASTDTQYF. The CDR3 region has the DNA TGTGCCGGAAAACAGGGGGCGAGCACAGATACGCAGTATTTT.

The genes are TRBV7-3 and TRBJ2-3; D unresolved. The CDR3 spans 13 residues. From germline, CDR1 is SGHTA and CDR2 FQGTGA. The V gene lost 3 bases and the J gene lost 6 bases, with 10 bases spanning the gap. This chain's CDR3 is CASSFPDEDTQYF. CDR3 DNA sequence: TGTGCCAGCAGCTTCCCGGATGAGGATACGCAGTATTTT.

The chain has TRBV28 and TRBJ2-7, with D hard to call. The CDR3 contains 12 residues. Germline values: CDR1 MDHEN, CDR2 SYDVKM. Trimming took 6 bases from V and 5 from J, leaving 11 bases between them. The CDR3, as DNA: TGTGCCAGCAGAAAAGCGATCCACGAGCAGTACTTC. It codes for CASRKAIHEQYF.

This clonotype appeared many times. The chain recombines TRBV7-8 with TRBJ2-3; tentatively, D is TRBD1 (7 bases). Trimming pared 6 bases from V and 0 bases from J, leaving 22 bases between. The germline V gene encodes CDR1 SGHVS and CDR2 FQNEAQ. The CDR3 is 18 residues long. The CDR3 DNA reads as TGTGCCAGCAGGCATAAGACAGGGAGGAGGTTCAGCACAGATACGCAGTATTTT. Protein: CASRHKTGRRFSTDTQYF.

This clonotype was counted a few times. The chain is built from TRBV6-4 and TRBJ2-4, with D unresolved. The ends were cut back, 4 bases at V and 0 bases at J, with 10 bases in the middle. The CDR3 spans 15 residues. CDR1 is MRHNA and CDR2 is SNTAGT in the germline V gene. The CDR3 DNA reads TGTGCCAGCAGTGCCCCGGTGGGAGCCAAAAACATTCAGTACTTC. This codes for CASSAPVGAKNIQYF.